These T cell receptor beta chains were read from a single sample in a study of T cell clones after liver transplantation. Clones were sequenced by immunoSEQ multiplex PCR, and TCRdb holds only the in-frame ones, with some missing. The sample yields around 110,000 clones, roughly nine tenths seen once. The sample here was CD4+ T cells from blood, taken 12 months after liver transplant. The receptors derive from a human patient who received a liver transplant. Some T cells may be provided by the graft donor. CDR3s leave out the opening cysteine and the closing phenylalanine or tryptophan.

V gene: TRBV5-1
J gene: TRBJ2-5
CDR3 protein: ASSGTERETQY

V gene: TRBV19
J gene: TRBJ1-5
CDR3 protein: ATEDRDPNQPQH

V gene: TRBV25-1
J gene: TRBJ2-5
CDR3 protein: ASSRQQETQY

V gene: TRBV11-3
J gene: TRBJ2-1
CDR3 protein: ASSASGLGVNEQF

V gene: TRBV7-2
J gene: TRBJ2-7
CDR3 protein: ASSPGLAGGLYYEQY

V gene: TRBV7-3
J gene: TRBJ2-7
CDR3 protein: ASSLEGAVDEQY

V gene: TRBV7-8
J gene: TRBJ1-1
CDR3 protein: ASRDGGAQGMNTEAF

V gene: TRBV11-3
J gene: TRBJ1-1
CDR3 protein: ASSLGGGRNTEAF

V gene: TRBV30
J gene: TRBJ2-3
CDR3 protein: AWWGGTTDTQY

V gene: TRBV6-1
J gene: TRBJ2-5
CDR3 protein: ASSPGTGVVETQY

V gene: TRBV2
J gene: TRBJ2-6
CDR3 protein: ASNEAGGANVLT

V gene: TRBV14
J gene: TRBJ2-1
CDR3 protein: ASNLAGPYNEQF